This T cell receptor beta chain was found in a study of T cell changes during pregnancy in multiple sclerosis. Clones were read by immunoSEQ multiplex PCR, and TCRdb kept only the in-frame ones, dropping some. The data contain 35,000 to 45,000 clones, 85% to 90% of them singletons. V shed 0 bases and J shed 1 base, with 9 bases lying between them. Germline CDR1 reads SNHLY; CDR2 reads FYNNEI. The CDR3 covers 15 residues. The sequence was obtained from a female donor with multiple sclerosis, enrolled in a pregnancy study. This chain connects TRBV2 to TRBJ2-5; a possible D gene is TRBD1 (6 bases). The source was CD4+ T cells from peripheral blood mononuclear cells, collected in the first trimester of pregnancy. DNA of the CDR3: TGTGCCAGCAGTGAAGCGGGGGCCCCCCAAGAGACCCAGTACTTC. Protein sequence: CASSEAGAPQETQYF.